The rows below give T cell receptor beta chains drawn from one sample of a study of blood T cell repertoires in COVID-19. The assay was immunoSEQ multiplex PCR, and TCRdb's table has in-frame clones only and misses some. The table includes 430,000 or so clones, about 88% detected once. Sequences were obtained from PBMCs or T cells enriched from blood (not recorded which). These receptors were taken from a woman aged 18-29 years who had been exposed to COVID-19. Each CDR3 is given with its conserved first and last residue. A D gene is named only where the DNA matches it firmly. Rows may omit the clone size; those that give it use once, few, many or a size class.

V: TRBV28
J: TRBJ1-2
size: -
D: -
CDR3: CASSLKAARANYGYTF
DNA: TGTGCCAGCAGTTTAAAGGCAGCCAGGGCAAACTATGGCTACACCTTC

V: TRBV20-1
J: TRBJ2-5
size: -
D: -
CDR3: CSARVAETQYF
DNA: TGCAGTGCTAGAGTAGCAGAGACCCAGTACTTC

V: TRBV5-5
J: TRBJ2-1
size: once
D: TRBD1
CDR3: CASRAGTAYNEQFF
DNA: TGTGCCAGCAGGGCCGGGACAGCTTACAATGAGCAGTTCTTC

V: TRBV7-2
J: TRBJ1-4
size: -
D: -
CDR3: CASSPGQEREKLFF
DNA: TGTGCCAGCAGCCCCGGACAAGAGAGGGAAAAACTGTTTTTT

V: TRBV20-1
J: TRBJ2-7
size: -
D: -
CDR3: CSAAAESEQYF
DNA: TGCAGTGCTGCGGCTGAGTCCGAGCAGTACTTC

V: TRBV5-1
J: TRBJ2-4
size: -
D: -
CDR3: CASSLGPTQGSGNIQYF
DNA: TGCGCCAGCAGCTTGGGGCCCACACAGGGTAGTGGAAACATTCAGTACTTC

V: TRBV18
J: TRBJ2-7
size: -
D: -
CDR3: CASSPLPTNSDEQYF
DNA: TGTGCCAGCTCACCTTTACCGACAAACTCAGACGAGCAGTACTTC

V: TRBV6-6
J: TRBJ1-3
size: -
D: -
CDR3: CASTNGEGVGNTIYF
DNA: TGTGCCAGCACCAACGGGGAGGGAGTGGGAAACACCATATATTTT

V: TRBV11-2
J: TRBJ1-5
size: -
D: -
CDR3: CASSLGENQPQHF
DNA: TGTGCCAGCAGCTTAGGGGAGAATCAGCCCCAGCATTTT

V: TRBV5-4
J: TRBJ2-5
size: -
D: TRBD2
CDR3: CASSRTSGNQETQYF
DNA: TGTGCCAGCAGCAGGACTAGCGGGAACCAAGAGACCCAGTACTTC

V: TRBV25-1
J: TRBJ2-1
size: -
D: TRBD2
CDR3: CASSEPGLAGVGEQFF
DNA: TGTGCCAGCAGTGAACCGGGACTAGCGGGAGTCGGGGAGCAGTTCTTC

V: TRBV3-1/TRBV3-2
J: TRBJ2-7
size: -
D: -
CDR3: CASSPAPAGVRNEQYF
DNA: TGTGCCAGCAGCCCCGCTCCGGCAGGGGTGAGGAACGAGCAGTACTTC

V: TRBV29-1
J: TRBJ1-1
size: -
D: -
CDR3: CSVALPGWQRNTEAFF
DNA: TGCAGCGTCGCCTTGCCGGGGTGGCAACGGAACACTGAAGCTTTCTTT

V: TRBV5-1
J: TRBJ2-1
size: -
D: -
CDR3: CASSLRRDRGYNEQFF
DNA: TGCGCCAGCAGCTTGCGGAGGGACAGAGGCTACAATGAGCAGTTCTTC

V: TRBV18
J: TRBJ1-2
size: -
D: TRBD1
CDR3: CASSPTGTGGGYGYTF
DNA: TGTGCCAGCTCACCTACCGGGACAGGGGGAGGCTATGGCTACACCTTC

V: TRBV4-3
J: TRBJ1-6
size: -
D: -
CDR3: CASSQGASYNSPLHF
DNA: TGCGCCAGCAGCCAAGGGGCGAGCTATAATTCACCCCTCCACTTT